What follows is one T cell receptor beta chain and its context. This entry comes from a study of T cells expressing NK-cell markers. This CDR3 has 15 amino acids. TCRdb processed the 5' RACE reads again and assigns one entry to each CDR3 protein, with no DNA. With roughly 380,000 distinct CDR3 sequences in the sample, the ten largest clones hold around 4.9%. The chain uses TRBV12-3 or TRBV12-4 and TRBJ1-1; the TCRdb D gene call, TRBD1, has no DNA to confirm it. The source is a man between 18 and 69 years old in good health. Sequencing was done on a sample of blood T cells: a sorted CD56 or NKG2C T cell subset, CD4+ or CD8+ T cells, or bulk PBMC T cells (not recorded which). The CDR3 is CASSPGDSRNTEAFF.